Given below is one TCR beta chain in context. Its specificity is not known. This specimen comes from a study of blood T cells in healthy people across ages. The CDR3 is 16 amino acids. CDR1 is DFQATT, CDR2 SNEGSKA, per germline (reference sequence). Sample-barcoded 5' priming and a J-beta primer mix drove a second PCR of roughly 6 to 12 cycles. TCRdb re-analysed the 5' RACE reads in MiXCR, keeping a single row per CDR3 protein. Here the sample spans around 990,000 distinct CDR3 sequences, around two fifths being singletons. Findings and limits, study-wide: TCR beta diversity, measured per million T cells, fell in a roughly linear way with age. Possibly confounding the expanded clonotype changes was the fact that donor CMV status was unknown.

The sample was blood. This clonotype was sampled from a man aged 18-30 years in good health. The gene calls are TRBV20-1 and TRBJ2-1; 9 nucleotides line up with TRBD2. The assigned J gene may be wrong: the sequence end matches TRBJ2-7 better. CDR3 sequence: CSASTSGRSSYNEQYF. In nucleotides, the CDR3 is TGCAGTGCTAGTACTAGCGGGCGTAGCTCCTACAATGAGCAGTACTTC.